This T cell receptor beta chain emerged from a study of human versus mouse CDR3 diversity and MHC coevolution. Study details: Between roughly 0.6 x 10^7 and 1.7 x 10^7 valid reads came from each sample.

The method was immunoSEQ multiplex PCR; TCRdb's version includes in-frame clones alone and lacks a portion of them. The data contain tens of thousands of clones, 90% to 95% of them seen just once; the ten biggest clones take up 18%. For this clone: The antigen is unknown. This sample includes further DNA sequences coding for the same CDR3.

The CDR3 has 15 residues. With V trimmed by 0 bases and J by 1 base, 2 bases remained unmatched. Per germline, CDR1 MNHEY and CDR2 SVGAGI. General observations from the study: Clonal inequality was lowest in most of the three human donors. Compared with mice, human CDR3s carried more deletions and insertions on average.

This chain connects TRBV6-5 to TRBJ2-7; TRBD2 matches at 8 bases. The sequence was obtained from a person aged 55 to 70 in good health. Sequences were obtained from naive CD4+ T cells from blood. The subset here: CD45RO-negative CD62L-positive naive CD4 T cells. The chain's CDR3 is CASSYSASGSYEQYF. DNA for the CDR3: TGTGCCAGCAGTTACTCAGCTAGCGGGTCCTACGAGCAGTACTTC.